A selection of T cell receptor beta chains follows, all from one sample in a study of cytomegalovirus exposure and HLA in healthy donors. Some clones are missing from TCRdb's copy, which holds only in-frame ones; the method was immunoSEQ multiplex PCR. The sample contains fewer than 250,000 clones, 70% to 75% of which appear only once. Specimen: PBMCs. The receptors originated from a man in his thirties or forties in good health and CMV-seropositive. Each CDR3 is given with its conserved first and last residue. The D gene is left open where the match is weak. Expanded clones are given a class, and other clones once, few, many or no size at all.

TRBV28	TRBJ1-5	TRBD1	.	TGTGCCAGCTGGGACAGGCTTTTCAATCAGCCCCAGCATTTT	CASWDRLFNQPQHF
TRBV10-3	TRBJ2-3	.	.	TGTGCCGCCAAGGAACAGGGTCGGACAGATACGCAGTATTTT	CAAKEQGRTDTQYF
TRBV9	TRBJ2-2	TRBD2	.	TGTGCCAGCAGCGTTCCGGGGGGTCCCACCGGGGAGCTGTTTTTT	CASSVPGGPTGELFF
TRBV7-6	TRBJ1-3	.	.	TGTGCCAGCAGCTACGGTGGGGCAGGGACAGGAAACACCATATATTTT	CASSYGGAGTGNTIYF
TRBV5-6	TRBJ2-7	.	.	TGTGCCAGCAGCTTCGGACAGCTCATCTCCTACGAGCAGTACTTC	CASSFGQLISYEQYF
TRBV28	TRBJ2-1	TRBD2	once	TGTGCCAGCAGTTCACTAGCGGGAGCGTACAATGAGCAGTTCTTC	CASSSLAGAYNEQFF
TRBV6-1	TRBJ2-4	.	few	TGTGCCAGCAGTGAAGCGCTTTGGAGGGCCCCTTATAACATTCAGTACTTC	CASSEALWRAPYNIQYF
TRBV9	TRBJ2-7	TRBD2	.	TGTGCCAGCAGCATGGCCGGGACTAGCGGTTACGAGCAGTACTTC	CASSMAGTSGYEQYF
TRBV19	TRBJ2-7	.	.	TGTGCCAGTAGTATGAGCACGGGCTCCTACGAGCAGTACTTC	CASSMSTGSYEQYF
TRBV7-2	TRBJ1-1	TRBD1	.	TGTGCCAGCAACGTACAGGGGGCGTACACTGAAGCTTTCTTT	CASNVQGAYTEAFF
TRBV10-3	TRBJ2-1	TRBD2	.	TGTGCCATAGTTAGCGGGAGTCCTCCCAATGAGCAGTTCTTC	CAIVSGSPPNEQFF
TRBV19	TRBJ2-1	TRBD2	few	TGTGCCAGTAGCCATTCTAGCGGCCAGTTCTTC	CASSHSSGQFF
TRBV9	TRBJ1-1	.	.	TGTGCCAGCAGCGCAAGACAGGCTGGGGAAGCTTTCTTT	CASSARQAGEAFF
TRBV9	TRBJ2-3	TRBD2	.	TGTGCCAGCAGCGTAGATGTGCTAGCGGGAGCCCCTCGCACAGATACGCAGTATTTT	CASSVDVLAGAPRTDTQYF
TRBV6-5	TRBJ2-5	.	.	TGTGCCAGCAGTTACGTCGGTTCCCAGTACTTC	CASSYVGSQYF
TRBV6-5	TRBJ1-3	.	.	TGTGCCAGTACGGGGGGGGGAAACACCATATATTTT	CASTGGGNTIYF
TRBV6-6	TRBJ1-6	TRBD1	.	TGTGCCAGCAGTGATCAGACAGGGTTGCCTTCACCCCTCCACTTT	CASSDQTGLPSPLHF
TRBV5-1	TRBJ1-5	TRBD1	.	TGCGCCAGCAGCCGACAGGGAAATCAGCCCCAGCATTTT	CASSRQGNQPQHF
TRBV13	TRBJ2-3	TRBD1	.	TGTGCCAGCAGCGCCACGTCCGGGACAGGGGAATCGGGCACAGATACGCAGTATTTT	CASSATSGTGESGTDTQYF
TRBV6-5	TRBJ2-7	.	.	TGTGCCAGCAGTTACCAGAAACAGGTTAGGGCCTACGAGCAGTACTTC	CASSYQKQVRAYEQYF
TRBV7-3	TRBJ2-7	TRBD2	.	TGTGCCAGCAGCCCGATTCCCGGGACTAGAGAGCAGTACTTC	CASSPIPGTREQYF
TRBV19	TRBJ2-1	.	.	TGTGCCAGTAGTACACCTCAGGGCTATGAGCAGTTCTTC	CASSTPQGYEQFF
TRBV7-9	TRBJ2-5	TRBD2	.	TGTGCCAGCAGCTTAATGGCGGGGGGGGAAGAGACCCAGTACTTC	CASSLMAGGEETQYF
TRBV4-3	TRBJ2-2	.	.	TGCGCCAGCAGCCAGGCCTCCACCGGGGAGCTGTTTTTT	CASSQASTGELFF
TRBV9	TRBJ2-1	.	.	TGTGCCAGCACGCGGGCAGGTTACAATGAGCAGTTCTTC	CASTRAGYNEQFF
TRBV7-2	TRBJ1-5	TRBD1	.	TGTGCCAGCAGCCTAAGGAGACAGGGCGATCAGCCCCAGCATTTT	CASSLRRQGDQPQHF
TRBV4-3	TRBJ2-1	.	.	TGCGCCAGCAGCCAAGATCTACAAGCGGCCTACAATGAGCAGTTCTTC	CASSQDLQAAYNEQFF
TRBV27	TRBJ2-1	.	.	TGTGCCAGCAGTGAGGGTGCCGGCGGGACGCTCCCCTACAATGAGCAGTTCTTC	CASSEGAGGTLPYNEQFF
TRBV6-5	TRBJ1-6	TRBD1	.	TGTGCCAGCAGTTACTCGAACAGGGGGGATTCACCCCTCCACTTT	CASSYSNRGDSPLHF
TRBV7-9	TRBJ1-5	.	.	TGTGCCACCGCGGGTGAGGAATATCAGCCCCAGCATTTT	CATAGEEYQPQHF
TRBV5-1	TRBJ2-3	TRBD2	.	TGCGCCAGCAAGGAGGGAGGGAACGCAGATACGCAGTATTTT	CASKEGGNADTQYF
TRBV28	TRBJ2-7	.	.	TGTGCCAGCAGTTTAATTTCTAGCTCAGACTACGAGCAGTACTTC	CASSLISSSDYEQYF
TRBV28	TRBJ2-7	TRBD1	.	TGTGCCAGCAGTTTCCCGGGGACAGGGGCCTACGAGCAGTACTTC	CASSFPGTGAYEQYF
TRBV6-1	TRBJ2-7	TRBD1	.	TGTGCCGCATTACGGACAGGTTCGGGTGAGCAGTACTTC	CAALRTGSGEQYF
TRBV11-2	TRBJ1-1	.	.	TGTGCCAGCAGCGCCGCCCCGGGGTCTGAAGCTTTCTTT	CASSAAPGSEAFF
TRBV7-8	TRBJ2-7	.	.	TGTGCCAGCAGCCATAGGGGCACGAATGATTACGAGCAGCACTTC	CASSHRGTNDYEQHF
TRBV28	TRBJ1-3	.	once	TGTGCCAGCAGTTTCCCTACCGGGACACCCTCTGGAAACACCATATATTTT	CASSFPTGTPSGNTIYF